This T cell receptor (beta chain) originates from a study of T cell responses to AZD1222 COVID-19 vaccine. The table came from immunoSEQ multiplex PCR; TCRdb's copy has only in-frame clones and leaves some out. The table has some 150,000 clones, approximately 95% seen once. The CDR3 consists of 10 residues. Trimming shortened V by 11 bases and J by 2 bases, and 6 bases separated the two germline ends. Overall study findings and caveats: Every sample of the repertoires postdated the peak T cell response. Targets within unmutated variant regions were reportedly found for nearly half of spike-specific TCRs. It should be noted that donors were predominantly white British and more often female, and clonal diversity was possibly underestimated.

As concerns this clone: Its target is not known.

This rearrangement joins TRBV12-3 or TRBV12-4 to TRBJ1-2, with D hard to call. The sequence derives from an adult in good health. The sequencing used peripheral blood, collected on day 0 of AZD1222 vaccination. CDR3 nucleotide sequence: TGTGCCCTCTGCAACTATGGCTACACCTTC. Translating it yields CALCNYGYTF.